These 6 T cell receptor beta chains came from one sample sequenced in a study of cytomegalovirus exposure and HLA in healthy donors. Vbeta (60) and Jbeta (13) primers were used in the PCR. Data came from immunoSEQ multiplex PCR; TCRdb stores just in-frame clones and leaves some out. The table lists about 140,000 clones, 78% of them singletons, with over 2.5% in the top ten. The sample consisted of PBMCs. The receptor source for this set is a male donor in good health and CMV-seronegative.

This clone was picked up one time. The chain has TRBV2 and TRBJ2-3, with TRBD1 matching 7 bases. V trimming: 10 bases; J trimming: 0 bases; junction bases outside the gene matches: 10. The CDR3 is 15 amino acids. Germline V lookup: CDR1 SNHLY, CDR2 FYNNEI. Here the CDR3 DNA reads TGTGCCACTGCTTTGGACAGGCTGAGCACAGATACGCAGTATTTT. Its translation: CATALDRLSTDTQYF.

This chain joins TRBV7-6 and TRBJ1-2, with TRBD1 matching over 7 bases. The V gene end was trimmed by 3 bases and the J gene end by 4 bases; junction bases not matched to a gene: 8. The CDR3 has 15 amino acids. Germline loops: CDR1 SGHVS, CDR2 FNYEAQ. The CDR3 region has the DNA TGTGCCAGCAGCTTTCTGGCGGGACAGTTCTATGGCTACACCTTC. Translated: CASSFLAGQFYGYTF.

There are a few counts of this clone. The V call is TRBV19, the J call TRBJ1-1; 9 bases match TRBD1. V lost 5 bases to trimming and J lost 3 bases; unmatched junction nucleotides: 10. The CDR3 is 16 amino acids. Germline V gene sequence: CDR1 LNHDA, CDR2 SQIVND (reference sequence). Written as DNA, the CDR3 is TGTGCCAGTAGTCTAAAGAGGGGACAGGGTGACACTGAAGCTTTCTTT. Encoded protein: CASSLKRGQGDTEAFF.

Points on this clone: A read error may produce the germline difference seen at one junction end. The chain carries TRBV7-7 and TRBJ2-7, with unresolved D. Germline assignment: CDR1 SSHAT and CDR2 FNYEAQ (reference sequence). The CDR3 length is 11 residues. The CDR3 loop is CASSSHSEQYF. The CDR3 region has the DNA TGTGCTAGCAGCTCCCACAGTGAGCAGTACTTC. The entire variable domain, with the rest obtained from reference TRBV7-7 and TRBJ2-7, is as follows: GAGVSQSPRYKVTKRGQDVTLRCDPISSHATLYWYQQALGQGPEFLTYFNYEAQPDKSGLPSDRFSAERPEGSISTLTIQRTEQRDSAMYRCASSSHSEQYFGPGTRLTVT.

This rearrangement joins TRBV2 to TRBJ1-6; D is perhaps TRBD1 (5 bases). The CDR3 sequence is 13 residues long. The ends were cut back, 6 bases at V and 14 bases at J, with 17 bases in the middle. Germline V gene sequence: CDR1 SNHLY, CDR2 FYNNEI. The CDR3 loop reads CASRGPALLALHF. CDR3 bases: TGTGCCAGCAGGGGGCCAGCCCTTTTGGCCCTCCACTTT.

The J gene is TRBJ2-7, the V gene TRBV6-1; 10 bases match TRBD1. Per the germline V gene, CDR1 is MNHNS and CDR2 is SASEGT. The CDR3 consists of 14 residues. V gave up 4 bases and J gave up 7 bases; unmatched junction bases: 7. The CDR3 DNA sequence: TGTGCCAGCAGTGGGGGACAGGGGACGGTTGAGCAGTACTTC. This sequence encodes CASSGGQGTVEQYF.